This TCR beta chain emerged from a study of blood T cells in healthy people across ages. This clonotype showed up just once. CDR3 length: 15 amino acids. Germline assignment: CDR1 LGHDT and CDR2 YNNKEL (reference sequence). V gave up 7 bases and J gave up 4 bases; unmatched junction bases: 5. The authors ran a second PCR of 7 to 11 cycles using a sample-barcoded 5' primer and a J-beta primer mix. Each CDR3 protein gets one entry after TCRdb re-called the 5' RACE reads with MiXCR. The sample has 790,000 or so distinct CDR3 sequences, more than 55% seen once; the top ten hold roughly 25%. The receptor comes from a middle-aged man in good health. The rearrangement joins TRBV3-1 to TRBJ1-6; 9 bases match TRBD1. The sequencing sample was made of blood. CDR3 in DNA: TGTGCCAGCAACCGAGGGACAGGGTATAATTCACCCCTCCACTTT. Translating gives CASNRGTGYNSPLHF.